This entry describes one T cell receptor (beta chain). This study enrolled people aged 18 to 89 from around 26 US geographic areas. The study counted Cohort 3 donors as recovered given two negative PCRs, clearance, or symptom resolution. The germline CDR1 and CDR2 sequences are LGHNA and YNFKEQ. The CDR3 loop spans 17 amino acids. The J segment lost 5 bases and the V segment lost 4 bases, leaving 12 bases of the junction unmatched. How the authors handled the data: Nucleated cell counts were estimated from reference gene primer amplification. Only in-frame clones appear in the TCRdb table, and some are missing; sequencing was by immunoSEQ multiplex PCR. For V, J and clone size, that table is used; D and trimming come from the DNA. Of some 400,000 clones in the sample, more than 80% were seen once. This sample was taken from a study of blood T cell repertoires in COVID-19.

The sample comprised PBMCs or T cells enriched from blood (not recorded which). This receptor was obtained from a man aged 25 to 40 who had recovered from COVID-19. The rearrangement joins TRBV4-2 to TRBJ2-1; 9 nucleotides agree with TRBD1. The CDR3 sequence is CASSLRVGQGSHNEQFF. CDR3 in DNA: TGTGCCAGCAGCCTAAGGGTAGGACAGGGGTCCCACAATGAGCAGTTCTTC.